This T cell receptor (beta chain) was recovered during a study of blood T cell repertoires in COVID-19 (dated by TCRdb to the early 2020s). Describing the broader study: The collaborator samples originated in the United States, Italy and Spain and spanned the acute and convalescent phases of COVID-19. The samples were drawn from two sources: the first 160 participants of the ongoing ImmuneRACE study, and over 950 subjects contributed by 6 global collaborators. The material from the prospective study consisted of cDNA or gDNA derived from T cells, B-cell-depleted T cells, or PBMCs. Where HLA class I and class II types were available, the types were taken from metadata supplied by the sample provider, not from assay-based typing. The repertoires were released in a freely available public database meant as a resource for research on the immune response to SARS-CoV-2. Sample metadata almost always included a de-identified subject ID, COVID-19 status, age in years and sex. The dataset comprised deeply sampled blood TCRbeta repertoires from subjects exposed to, actively infected with, or recovered from COVID-19. General conclusions and limits of the study: The quantity of clinical and demographic metadata differed by source and by participant and was supplied without curation.

The collaborating institutions used their own protocols to collect whole blood in K2EDTA tubes. Collaborator samples were shipped for TCRbeta analysis as frozen whole blood, isolated PBMCs, or DNA extracted from either sample type. The immunoSEQ Assay, a bias-controlled multiplex PCR, was used to amplify TCRbeta CDR3 regions from genomic DNA. The authors' pipeline ran thus. Nucleated cell counts per sample were estimated from amplification of reference gene primers within the assay. Sequence reads were collapsed and filtered to measure the absolute abundance of every unique TCRbeta CDR3 rearrangement. For each sample, productive Simpson clonality was calculated as the square root of Simpson's diversity index over productive rearrangements. In its TCRdb copy, this immuneACCESS table keeps in-frame sequences only and misses some clones. Where compared with another copy, unresolved V genes explain less than half of these, and the others have no known cause. Clonal size and the V and J genes are those of that table, whereas D and trimming came from the DNA. The sample yields roughly 43,000 clones; more than 70% were counted once. The ten most abundant clones make up 3.7% of the sample.

In regard to this clone: Its specific antigen is unknown. Base qualities were left out, and no much larger clone turns up one base away.

The CDR3 runs 18 amino acids, cysteine and phenylalanine included. CDR3 DNA only is kept here, 54 bases in frame from base 1. In the germline V gene, CDR1 corresponds to SGHTA and CDR2 to FQGNSA. V is trimmed back by 2 bases and J by 8 bases, and the junction contains 13 bases that no gene match accounts for. Here the chain combines TRBV7-2 and TRBJ2-1, and 12 junctional nucleotides match TRBD2. The sample was peripheral blood. This TCR came from a human donor in a cohort sampled during active COVID-19. The CDR3 region has the sequence CASSLRPSGGAKVYEQFF. The nucleotide sequence reads as follows: TGTGCCAGCAGCTTAAGGCCTAGCGGGGGGGCCAAGGTTTATGAGCAGTTCTTC.